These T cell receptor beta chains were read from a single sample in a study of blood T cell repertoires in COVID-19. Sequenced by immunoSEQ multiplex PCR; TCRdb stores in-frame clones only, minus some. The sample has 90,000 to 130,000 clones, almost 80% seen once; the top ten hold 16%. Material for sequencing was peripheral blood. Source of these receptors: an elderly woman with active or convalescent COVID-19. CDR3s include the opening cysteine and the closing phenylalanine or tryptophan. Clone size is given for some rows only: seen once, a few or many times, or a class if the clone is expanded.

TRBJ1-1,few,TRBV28,CASSLYLGTGGMFGTEAFF
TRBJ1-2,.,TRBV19,CASHRGPGDYGYTF
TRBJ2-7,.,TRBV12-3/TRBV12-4,CASRLAGAYEQYF
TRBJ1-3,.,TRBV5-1,CASSHFSGQSTGNTIYF
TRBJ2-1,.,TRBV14,CASSQVRGAVQFF
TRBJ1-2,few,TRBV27,CASSSWDSGGYTF
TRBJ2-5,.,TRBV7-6,CASSPLGGAVPETQYF
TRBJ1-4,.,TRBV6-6,CASGYRGGEKLFF
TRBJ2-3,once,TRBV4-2,CASSRGRANPDTQYF
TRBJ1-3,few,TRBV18,CASSPAGVGLGNTIYF
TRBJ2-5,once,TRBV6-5,CASSYSYTDYQETQYF
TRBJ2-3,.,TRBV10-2,CASSFGGTDTQYF
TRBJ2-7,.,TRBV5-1,CASSPGSPVAYEQYF
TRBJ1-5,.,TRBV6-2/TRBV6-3,CASSQAGLGFSQPQHF
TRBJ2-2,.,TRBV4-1,CASSQWGRTGELFF
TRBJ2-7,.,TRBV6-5,CASTVGAGAYEQYF
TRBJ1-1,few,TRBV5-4,CASSFDRNTEAFF
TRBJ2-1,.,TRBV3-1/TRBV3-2,CASSQGPGTEQFF
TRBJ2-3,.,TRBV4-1,CASSPLTGGSQDTQYF
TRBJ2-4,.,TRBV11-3,CASSLGGGNIQYF
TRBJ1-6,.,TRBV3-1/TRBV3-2,CASSQGGGYNSPLHF
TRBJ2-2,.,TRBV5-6,CASSPRRTTNTGELFF
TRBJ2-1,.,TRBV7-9,CASSRMTVLDNEQFF
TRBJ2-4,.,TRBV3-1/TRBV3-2,CASSQREGRNIQYF
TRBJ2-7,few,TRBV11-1,CASSLGPDRGNYEQYF
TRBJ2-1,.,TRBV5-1,CASSFAQASYNEQFF
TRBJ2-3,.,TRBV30,CAWRAWGETDTQYF
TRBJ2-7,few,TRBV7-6,CASSPGAGTITYEQYF
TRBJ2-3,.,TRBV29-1,CSVITGGNTDTQYF
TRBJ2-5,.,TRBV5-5,CASSLAQGVTSGRSQTQYF
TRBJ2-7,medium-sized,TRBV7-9,CASSPRGRSYEQYF
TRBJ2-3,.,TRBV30,CARTGGVIDTQYF
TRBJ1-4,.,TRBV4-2,CASSQASNRDRGNEKLFF
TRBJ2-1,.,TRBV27,CASSSGGSYNEQFF
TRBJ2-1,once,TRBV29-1,CSVTSGGDEQFF
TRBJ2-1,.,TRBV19,CASSILAGKGSSYNEQFF
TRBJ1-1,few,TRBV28,CASSSSGTGFAEAFF
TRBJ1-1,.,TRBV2,CASNTGNTEAFF
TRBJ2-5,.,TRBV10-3,CAIATGGWETQYF
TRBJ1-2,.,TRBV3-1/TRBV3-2,CASSQVTAGMTPNYGYTF